A selection of T cell receptor beta chains follows, all from one sample in a study of cytomegalovirus exposure and HLA in healthy donors. The data were produced by immunoSEQ multiplex PCR, yet TCRdb's version contains in-frame clones alone and is incomplete. This sample carries about 160,000 clones, approximately 80% of them seen once, and the ten largest clones take roughly 2.1%. The sequenced material came from PBMCs. The receptors here all came from a man between 45 and 60 years old in good health and CMV-seropositive. Both conserved end residues are part of each CDR3. The order of the fields is J gene, clone size, V gene, D gene, CDR3 protein, CDR3 DNA. D genes are given only for firm matches. Clone size appears in some rows only: once, few, many, or a class for an expanded clone.

j_gene: TRBJ2-7
abundance: -
v_gene: TRBV5-1
d_gene: TRBD1
CDR3aa: CASSMGQGRGEQYF
CDR3nt: TGCGCCAGCAGCATGGGACAGGGCCGTGGCGAGCAGTACTTC

j_gene: TRBJ2-7
abundance: -
v_gene: TRBV9
d_gene: TRBD1
CDR3aa: CASSAEDRAFYEQYF
CDR3nt: TGTGCCAGCAGCGCGGAGGACAGGGCCTTTTACGAGCAGTACTTC

j_gene: TRBJ2-2
abundance: few
v_gene: TRBV5-6
d_gene: -
CDR3aa: CASSLAYTGELFF
CDR3nt: TGTGCCAGCAGCTTGGCTTACACCGGGGAGCTGTTTTTT

j_gene: TRBJ2-3
abundance: -
v_gene: TRBV5-1
d_gene: TRBD1
CDR3aa: CASGRQGARGDTQYF
CDR3nt: TGCGCCAGCGGTCGACAGGGGGCAAGGGGAGATACGCAGTATTTT

j_gene: TRBJ2-5
abundance: -
v_gene: TRBV5-1
d_gene: TRBD2
CDR3aa: CASREGRGGETQYF
CDR3nt: TGCGCCAGCAGAGAAGGTCGGGGGGGGGAGACCCAGTACTTC

j_gene: TRBJ2-1
abundance: -
v_gene: TRBV21-1
d_gene: -
CDR3aa: CASNSGGTYNEQFF
CDR3nt: TGTGCCAGCAACTCGGGGGGGACCTACAATGAGCAGTTCTTC

j_gene: TRBJ1-6
abundance: -
v_gene: TRBV13
d_gene: -
CDR3aa: CASSSPYSPLHF
CDR3nt: TGTGCCAGCAGCTCCCCGTATTCACCCCTCCACTTT

j_gene: TRBJ2-1
abundance: -
v_gene: TRBV11-2
d_gene: TRBD2
CDR3aa: CASSPDSGGDSRYNEQFF
CDR3nt: TGTGCCAGCAGCCCCGATAGCGGGGGCGATTCCCGGTACAATGAGCAGTTCTTC

j_gene: TRBJ2-7
abundance: few
v_gene: TRBV4-3
d_gene: TRBD1
CDR3aa: CASSQSPGTGGYEQYF
CDR3nt: TGCGCCAGCAGCCAATCGCCCGGGACAGGGGGCTACGAGCAGTACTTC

j_gene: TRBJ1-5
abundance: few
v_gene: TRBV6-5
d_gene: TRBD1
CDR3aa: CASSRDRGQPQHF
CDR3nt: TGTGCCAGCAGTCGGGACAGAGGTCAGCCCCAGCATTTT

j_gene: TRBJ2-2
abundance: few
v_gene: TRBV30
d_gene: -
CDR3aa: CAWRPGPTGELFF
CDR3nt: TGTGCCTGGAGACCGGGTCCCACCGGGGAGCTGTTTTTT

j_gene: TRBJ2-5
abundance: -
v_gene: TRBV27
d_gene: TRBD2
CDR3aa: CASKRAGGRQETQYF
CDR3nt: TGTGCCAGCAAGAGAGCGGGGGGGCGGCAAGAGACCCAGTACTTC

j_gene: TRBJ1-2
abundance: -
v_gene: TRBV6-5
d_gene: TRBD1
CDR3aa: CASSYKGTGRYGYTF
CDR3nt: TGTGCCAGCAGTTACAAGGGGACAGGGAGGTATGGCTACACCTTC

j_gene: TRBJ1-4
abundance: -
v_gene: TRBV5-8
d_gene: TRBD1
CDR3aa: CASSLGQGYEKLFF
CDR3nt: TGTGCCAGCAGCTTGGGACAGGGTTATGAAAAACTGTTTTTT

j_gene: TRBJ1-2
abundance: -
v_gene: TRBV28
d_gene: TRBD1
CDR3aa: CASSYWTGYTF
CDR3nt: TGTGCCAGCAGTTATTGGACAGGATACACCTTC

j_gene: TRBJ1-6
abundance: few
v_gene: TRBV7-2
d_gene: -
CDR3aa: CASSLQGYNSPLHF
CDR3nt: TGTGCCAGCAGCTTACAGGGGTATAATTCACCCCTCCACTTT

j_gene: TRBJ1-2
abundance: -
v_gene: TRBV15
d_gene: TRBD1
CDR3aa: CATSRDHQGATSPYGYTF
CDR3nt: TGTGCCACCAGCAGAGATCATCAGGGGGCTACGTCTCCTTATGGCTACACCTTC

j_gene: TRBJ2-1
abundance: -
v_gene: TRBV5-1
d_gene: TRBD2
CDR3aa: CASSWSGTSGGNEQFF
CDR3nt: TGCGCCAGCAGCTGGTCGGGGACTAGCGGGGGTAATGAGCAGTTCTTC

j_gene: TRBJ2-5
abundance: -
v_gene: TRBV4-2
d_gene: TRBD2
CDR3aa: CASSQDLAGGLNQETQYF
CDR3nt: TGTGCCAGCAGCCAAGACCTAGCGGGGGGACTGAATCAAGAGACCCAGTACTTC

j_gene: TRBJ2-7
abundance: -
v_gene: TRBV5-1
d_gene: TRBD2
CDR3aa: CASSFTSGGHEQYF
CDR3nt: TGCGCCAGCAGCTTTACTAGCGGGGGTCACGAGCAGTACTTC

j_gene: TRBJ1-6
abundance: -
v_gene: TRBV5-6
d_gene: -
CDR3aa: CASSFTRQGFNSPLHF
CDR3nt: TGTGCCAGCAGCTTCACACGGCAGGGTTTTAATTCACCCCTCCACTTT

j_gene: TRBJ1-5
abundance: -
v_gene: TRBV4-2
d_gene: -
CDR3aa: CASSQDRGQPQHF
CDR3nt: TGTGCCAGCAGCCAAGATAGAGGTCAGCCCCAGCATTTT

j_gene: TRBJ2-5
abundance: -
v_gene: TRBV19
d_gene: TRBD1
CDR3aa: CASRPDRAGETQYF
CDR3nt: TGTGCCAGTCGGCCGGACAGGGCAGGAGAGACCCAGTACTTC

j_gene: TRBJ1-5
abundance: -
v_gene: TRBV19
d_gene: TRBD1
CDR3aa: CARNPTGGSGNQPQHF
CDR3nt: TGTGCCAGGAACCCCACAGGGGGCTCGGGCAATCAGCCCCAGCATTTT

j_gene: TRBJ1-2
abundance: -
v_gene: TRBV11-2
d_gene: TRBD1
CDR3aa: CASSPGQGGYGYTF
CDR3nt: TGTGCCAGCAGCCCAGGACAGGGTGGCTATGGCTACACCTTC

j_gene: TRBJ1-6
abundance: -
v_gene: TRBV9
d_gene: -
CDR3aa: CASSVGTFPSSYNSPLHF
CDR3nt: TGTGCCAGCAGCGTCGGGACTTTTCCGAGCTCCTATAATTCACCCCTCCACTTT

j_gene: TRBJ1-5
abundance: -
v_gene: TRBV19
d_gene: TRBD1
CDR3aa: CASRQGAMRDQPQHF
CDR3nt: TGTGCCAGTCGCCAGGGGGCGATGAGGGATCAGCCCCAGCATTTT

j_gene: TRBJ1-2
abundance: -
v_gene: TRBV7-2
d_gene: TRBD1
CDR3aa: CASSFRDSHRLGYGYTF
CDR3nt: TGTGCCAGCAGCTTTCGGGACAGTCACCGTCTAGGCTATGGCTACACCTTC

j_gene: TRBJ2-1
abundance: -
v_gene: TRBV5-1
d_gene: -
CDR3aa: CASSLVYPGQYNEQFF
CDR3nt: TGCGCCAGCAGCTTGGTGTACCCGGGACAATACAATGAGCAGTTCTTC

j_gene: TRBJ1-2
abundance: few
v_gene: TRBV5-1
d_gene: -
CDR3aa: CASSLFNPGVHGYTF
CDR3nt: TGCGCCAGCAGCTTGTTCAACCCAGGGGTTCATGGCTACACCTTC

j_gene: TRBJ2-7
abundance: -
v_gene: TRBV27
d_gene: -
CDR3aa: CASSKRGGTAYEQYF
CDR3nt: TGTGCCAGCAGTAAAAGGGGGGGCACTGCCTACGAGCAGTACTTC

j_gene: TRBJ1-2
abundance: few
v_gene: TRBV18
d_gene: TRBD1
CDR3aa: CASSTDPDRVHGYTF
CDR3nt: TGTGCCAGCTCGACCGACCCTGACAGGGTCCACGGCTACACCTTC

j_gene: TRBJ1-2
abundance: -
v_gene: TRBV11-2
d_gene: -
CDR3aa: CASSENEDGLGGYTF
CDR3nt: TGTGCCAGCTCCGAAAATGAGGACGGACTAGGGGGCTACACCTTC

j_gene: TRBJ2-1
abundance: -
v_gene: TRBV19
d_gene: -
CDR3aa: CASSIRGTEQFF
CDR3nt: TGTGCCAGTAGTATAAGGGGGACTGAGCAGTTCTTC

j_gene: TRBJ1-1
abundance: -
v_gene: TRBV6-1
d_gene: -
CDR3aa: CASKSNIAGTEAFF
CDR3nt: TGTGCCAGCAAATCAAACATTGCGGGCACTGAAGCTTTCTTT

j_gene: TRBJ1-3
abundance: -
v_gene: TRBV9
d_gene: -
CDR3aa: CASSAQGRVDAGNTIYF
CDR3nt: TGTGCCAGCAGCGCTCAAGGGAGGGTTGATGCTGGAAACACCATATATTTT

j_gene: TRBJ1-6
abundance: -
v_gene: TRBV5-1
d_gene: TRBD1
CDR3aa: CASSLRDRGRNSPLHF
CDR3nt: TGCGCCAGCAGCTTGAGGGACAGGGGGCGAAATTCACCCCTCCACTTT

j_gene: TRBJ1-1
abundance: -
v_gene: TRBV6-1
d_gene: -
CDR3aa: CASSVSRNTEAFF
CDR3nt: TGTGCCAGCAGTGTTTCTAGGAACACTGAAGCTTTCTTT

j_gene: TRBJ2-1
abundance: -
v_gene: TRBV11-2
d_gene: TRBD2
CDR3aa: CASSLSRGTSYNEQFF
CDR3nt: TGTGCCAGCAGCTTATCGCGGGGGACCTCCTACAATGAGCAGTTCTTC

j_gene: TRBJ2-7
abundance: -
v_gene: TRBV30
d_gene: -
CDR3aa: CAWSVHSGASEQYF
CDR3nt: TGTGCCTGGAGTGTACACAGCGGAGCTTCCGAGCAGTACTTC

j_gene: TRBJ2-5
abundance: -
v_gene: TRBV5-1
d_gene: -
CDR3aa: CASSPQRLNQETQYF
CDR3nt: TGCGCCAGCAGCCCCCAGCGGTTAAACCAAGAGACCCAGTACTTC

j_gene: TRBJ1-4
abundance: -
v_gene: TRBV5-1
d_gene: -
CDR3aa: CASSRGGATNEKLFF
CDR3nt: TGCGCCAGCAGCCGAGGGGGAGCGACTAATGAAAAACTGTTTTTT

j_gene: TRBJ1-5
abundance: -
v_gene: TRBV4-3
d_gene: TRBD1
CDR3aa: CASSQEAAGGQPQHF
CDR3nt: TGCGCCAGCAGCCAAGAGGCGGCAGGGGGTCAGCCCCAGCATTTT

j_gene: TRBJ2-1
abundance: -
v_gene: TRBV7-2
d_gene: TRBD2
CDR3aa: CASSYLAGGPNEQFF
CDR3nt: TGTGCCAGCAGCTACTTAGCGGGGGGGCCTAATGAGCAGTTCTTC

j_gene: TRBJ1-3
abundance: once
v_gene: TRBV21-1
d_gene: -
CDR3aa: CASSKDRGPYSGNTIYF
CDR3nt: TGTGCCAGCAGCAAAGACAGGGGCCCCTACTCTGGAAACACCATATATTTT

j_gene: TRBJ1-1
abundance: once
v_gene: TRBV19
d_gene: TRBD1
CDR3aa: CASSTRTGGNTEAFF
CDR3nt: TGTGCCAGTAGCACCCGGACAGGGGGGAACACTGAAGCTTTCTTT

j_gene: TRBJ2-4
abundance: -
v_gene: TRBV6-4
d_gene: -
CDR3aa: CASSALWARLLAKNIQYF
CDR3nt: TGTGCCAGCAGTGCCCTCTGGGCCAGACTACTAGCCAAAAACATTCAGTACTTC

j_gene: TRBJ1-1
abundance: -
v_gene: TRBV27
d_gene: -
CDR3aa: CASSLGGQTEAFF
CDR3nt: TGTGCCAGCAGTTTGGGTGGGCAGACTGAAGCTTTCTTT

j_gene: TRBJ2-4
abundance: -
v_gene: TRBV10-3
d_gene: -
CDR3aa: CAISGSGSKNIQYF
CDR3nt: TGTGCCATCAGTGGTTCAGGCTCAAAAAACATTCAGTACTTC

j_gene: TRBJ1-3
abundance: -
v_gene: TRBV30
d_gene: TRBD1
CDR3aa: CAWKIDRGLGNTIYF
CDR3nt: TGTGCCTGGAAAATAGACAGGGGGCTTGGAAACACCATATATTTT